The 3 T cell receptor beta chains listed next were all sequenced from one sample in a study of T cell repertoires in cytomegalovirus infection. The antigens these receptors bind are not known. A single record per CDR3 protein comes from TCRdb applying MiXCR to the reads. The sample records under 200,000 distinct CDR3 sequences, less than 25% being singletons. The sample here was CD8+ T cells from cultured PBMCs, taken from culture after CMV antigen stimulation. These receptor sequences come from a human donor in good health (CMV status not recorded). Some clones in this sample may be carry-over from other donors' samples.

This sequence joins TRBV29-1 and TRBJ2-5, with 8 bases fitting TRBD2. Trimming removed 8 bases from V and 7 bases from J; junction bases left unmatched: 21. The CDR3 spans 16 residues. Germline V gene sequence: CDR1 SQVTM, CDR2 ANQGSEA. The CDR3 sequence is CSIEGIPGGVSGTQYF. The CDR3, as DNA: TGCAGCATCGAGGGGATTCCGGGAGGGGTTTCGGGGACCCAGTACTTC.

Only a few counts were recorded for this clonotype. The chain is built from TRBV27 and TRBJ1-5, with D possibly matching TRBD1 (6 bases). The CDR3 length is 15 residues. From germline, CDR1 is MNHEY and CDR2 SMNVEV (reference sequence). V shed 6 bases and J shed 1 base, with 13 bases lying between them. CDR3 amino acids: CASRPQGWSNQPQHF. The CDR3 DNA follows: TGTGCCAGCAGACCTCAGGGGTGGAGCAATCAGCCCCAGCATTTT.

This rearrangement joins TRBV7-2 to TRBJ2-5; weak D call: TRBD1 (6 bases). Trimming shortened V by 5 bases and J by 5 bases, and 15 bases separated the two germline ends. Looked up from germline, CDR1 is SGHTA and CDR2 is FQGNSA. This CDR3 is 14 amino acids long. This chain's CDR3 is CASSAPQGWETQYF. Here the CDR3 DNA reads TGTGCCAGCAGCGCCCCACAGGGTTGGGAGACCCAGTACTTC. The full variable domain, in which reference TRBV7-2 and TRBJ2-5 provide the parts outside the CDR3, is GAGVSQSPSNKVTEKGKDVELRCDPISGHTALYWYRQSLGQGLEFLIYFQGNSAPDKSGLPSDRFSAERTGGSVSTLTIQRTQQEDSAVYLCASSAPQGWETQYFGPGTRLLVL.